Presented here are 8 T cell receptor beta chains from one specimen sequenced in a study of blood T cell repertoires in COVID-19. Method: immunoSEQ multiplex PCR; TCRdb's copy keeps in-frame clones and lacks some. The sample lists a few hundred thousand clones, 75% to 90% seen once, with approximately 5% in the top ten. Sequenced: PBMCs or T cells enriched from blood (not recorded which). The source of these receptors is a woman in her forties or fifties who had recovered from COVID-19.

This clone was counted a few times. The chain employs TRBV7-9 and TRBJ2-7, with D perhaps matching TRBD2 (6 bases). The CDR3 runs to 15 residues. Germline V gene lookup returns CDR1 SEHNR and CDR2 FQNEAQ (reference sequence). The germline V and J ends were trimmed by 6 bases and 5 bases, with 20 bases remaining between them. The CDR3: CASSGGYGGRNEQYF. CDR3 nucleotides: TGTGCCAGCAGTGGGGGGTACGGAGGGCGGAACGAGCAGTACTTC.

A few counts support this clone. V is TRBV4-1 and J is TRBJ1-6, with no clear D. Deletions cut 0 bases from V and 8 bases from J, with 11 bases between. Germline CDR1 MGHRA, CDR2 YSYEKL. This CDR3 region has 15 residues. CDR3 residues: CASSQDAEGYSPLHF. The CDR3 bases are TGCGCCAGCAGCCAAGATGCGGAGGGCTATTCACCCCTCCACTTT.

The chain uses TRBV18 and TRBJ2-5; D is undetermined. The CDR3 spans 14 residues. V was cut by 0 bases and J by 1 base, with 6 bases left in between. The V gene's germline CDR1 is KGHSH and CDR2 LQKENI. The CDR3 nucleotides are TGTGCCAGCTCACCACCGGCCCTCCAAGAGACCCAGTACTTC. This gives the protein CASSPPALQETQYF.

This clone is a singleton in its sample. V is TRBV5-1 and J is TRBJ1-1, with 7 bases aligning to TRBD1. Germline loops: CDR1 SGHRS, CDR2 YFSETQ. CDR3 length: 13 residues. V trimming: 5 bases; J trimming: 2 bases; junction bases outside the gene matches: 3. The CDR3 DNA reads as TGCGCCAGCAGAGGACAGGACAACACTGAAGCTTTCTTT. Translated, it gives CASRGQDNTEAFF.

This clone showed up just once. V and J are TRBV6-5 and TRBJ2-5, with D maybe TRBD2 (6 bases). There are 12 residues in the CDR3. Trimming cost V 4 bases and J 4 bases, with 7 bases left between them. CDR1 and CDR2 (germline): MNHEY, SVGAGI. CDR3 sequence reads: CASSWRGETQYF. As DNA, the CDR3 is TGTGCCAGCAGTTGGCGGGGAGAGACCCAGTACTTC.

J is TRBJ1-1 and V is TRBV11-3; 8 bases are a match to TRBD1. Germline CDR1 and CDR2: SGHNT and YENEEA. V shed 1 base and J 8 bases; nucleotides not matched to a gene: 9. The CDR3 is 15 residues long. The CDR3 is CASSLVPGGKIEAFF. The CDR3 DNA follows: TGTGCCAGCAGCTTAGTTCCAGGGGGCAAAATCGAAGCTTTCTTT.

The chain couples TRBV6-1 to TRBJ1-2, with 8 bases matching TRBD1. The CDR3 contains 14 residues. The V segment lost 2 bases and the J segment 5 bases; nucleotides outside the gene matches: 4. Germline CDR1 and CDR2: MNHNS and SASEGT. This CDR3 is CASSESQGAYGYTF. The CDR3 region has the DNA TGTGCCAGCAGTGAAAGCCAGGGGGCGTATGGCTACACCTTC.

This chain joins TRBV7-2 and TRBJ2-7; D is ambiguous. The CDR3 spans 13 residues. Germline CDR1 is SGHTA and CDR2 is FQGNSA. The V end was cut by 5 bases, the J end by 4 bases, with 12 bases between. The CDR3 nucleotides are TGTGCCAGCAGCCCAAGCCCCCGTTACGAGCAGTACTTC. Its protein is CASSPSPRYEQYF. Together with reference TRBV7-2 and TRBJ2-7, the CDR3 gives the full variable domain: GAGVSQSPSNKVTEKGKDVELRCDPISGHTALYWYRQSLGQGLEFLIYFQGNSAPDKSGLPSDRFSAERTGGSVSTLTIQRTQQEDSAVYLCASSPSPRYEQYFGPGTRLTVT.